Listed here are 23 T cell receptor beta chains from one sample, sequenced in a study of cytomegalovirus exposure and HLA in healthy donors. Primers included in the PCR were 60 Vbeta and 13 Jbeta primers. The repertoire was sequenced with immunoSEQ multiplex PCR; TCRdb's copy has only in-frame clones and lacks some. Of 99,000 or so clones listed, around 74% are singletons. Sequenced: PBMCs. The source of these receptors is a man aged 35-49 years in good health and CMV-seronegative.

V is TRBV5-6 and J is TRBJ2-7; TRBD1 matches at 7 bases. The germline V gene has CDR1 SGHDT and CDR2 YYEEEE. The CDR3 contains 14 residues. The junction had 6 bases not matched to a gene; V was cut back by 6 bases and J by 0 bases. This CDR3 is CASTPQGDSYEQYF. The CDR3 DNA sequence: TGTGCCAGCACCCCCCAGGGGGACTCCTACGAGCAGTACTTC.

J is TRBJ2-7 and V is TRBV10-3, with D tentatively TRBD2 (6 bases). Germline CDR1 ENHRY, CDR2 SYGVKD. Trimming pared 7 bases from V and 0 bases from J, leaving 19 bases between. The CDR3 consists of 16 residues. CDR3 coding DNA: TGTGCCATCATGGGGGGTCCCGGAATTAGCTCCTACGAGCAGTACTTC. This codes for CAIMGGPGISSYEQYF.

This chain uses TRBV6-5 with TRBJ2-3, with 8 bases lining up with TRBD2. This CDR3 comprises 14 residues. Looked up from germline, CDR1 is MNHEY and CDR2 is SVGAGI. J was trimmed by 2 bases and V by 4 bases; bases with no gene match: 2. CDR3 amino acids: CASSFGGATDTQYF. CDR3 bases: TGTGCCAGCAGTTTCGGGGGGGCCACAGATACGCAGTATTTT.

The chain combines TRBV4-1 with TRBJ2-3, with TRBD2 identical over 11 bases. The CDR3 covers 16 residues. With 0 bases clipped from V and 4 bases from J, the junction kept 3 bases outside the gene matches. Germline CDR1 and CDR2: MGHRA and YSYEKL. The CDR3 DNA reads TGCGCCAGCAGCCAAGATTGGGGACTAGCGGCAGATACGCAGTATTTT. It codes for CASSQDWGLAADTQYF.

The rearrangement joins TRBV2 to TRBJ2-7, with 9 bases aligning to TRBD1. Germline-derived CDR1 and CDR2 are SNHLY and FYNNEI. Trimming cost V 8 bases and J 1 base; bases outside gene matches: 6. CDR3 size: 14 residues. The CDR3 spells CASLGDRASYEQYF. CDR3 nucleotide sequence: TGTGCCAGCCTGGGGGACAGGGCTTCCTACGAGCAGTACTTC. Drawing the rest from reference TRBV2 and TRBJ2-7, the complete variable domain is EPEVTQTPSHQVTQMGQEVILRCVPISNHLYFYWYRQILGQKVEFLVSFYNNEISEKSEIFDDQFSVERPDGSNFTLKIRSTKLEDSAMYFCASLGDRASYEQYFGPGTRLTVT.

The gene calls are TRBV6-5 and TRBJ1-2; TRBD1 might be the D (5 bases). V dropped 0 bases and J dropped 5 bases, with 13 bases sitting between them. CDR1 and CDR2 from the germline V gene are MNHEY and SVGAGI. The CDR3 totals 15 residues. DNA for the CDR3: TGTGCCAGCAGTTACTCCGGCCAAGGGGTGTATGGCTACACCTTC. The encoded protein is CASSYSGQGVYGYTF.

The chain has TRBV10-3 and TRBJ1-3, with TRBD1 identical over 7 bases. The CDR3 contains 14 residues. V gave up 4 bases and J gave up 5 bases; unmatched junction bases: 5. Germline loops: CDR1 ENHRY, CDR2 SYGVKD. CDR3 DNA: TGTGCCATCAGTGCGACAGGGCAGAGAAACACCATATATTTT. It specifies CAISATGQRNTIYF.

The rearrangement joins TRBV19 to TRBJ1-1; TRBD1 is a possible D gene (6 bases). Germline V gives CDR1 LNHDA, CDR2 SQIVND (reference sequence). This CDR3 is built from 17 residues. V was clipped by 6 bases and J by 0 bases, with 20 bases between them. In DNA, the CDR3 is TGTGCCAGTAGCATCCGACAGGTCCTTAATATGAACACTGAAGCTTTCTTT. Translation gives CASSIRQVLNMNTEAFF.

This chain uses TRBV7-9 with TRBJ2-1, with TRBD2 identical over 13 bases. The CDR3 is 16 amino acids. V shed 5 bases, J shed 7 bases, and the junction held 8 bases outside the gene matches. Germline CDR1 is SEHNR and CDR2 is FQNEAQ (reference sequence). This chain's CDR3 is CASSQIGTSGANEQFF. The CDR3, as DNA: TGTGCCAGCAGCCAAATAGGGACTAGCGGGGCGAATGAGCAGTTCTTC.

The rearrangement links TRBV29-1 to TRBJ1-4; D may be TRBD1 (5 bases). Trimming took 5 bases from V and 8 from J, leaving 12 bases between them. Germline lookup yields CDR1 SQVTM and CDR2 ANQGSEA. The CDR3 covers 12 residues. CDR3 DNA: TGCAGCGTTAGTACCCAGGGAGAAAAACTGTTTTTT. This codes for CSVSTQGEKLFF.

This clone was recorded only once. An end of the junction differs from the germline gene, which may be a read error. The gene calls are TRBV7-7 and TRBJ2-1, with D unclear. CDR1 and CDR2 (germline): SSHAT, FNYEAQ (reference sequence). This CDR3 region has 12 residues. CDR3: CASSPNPPAAFF. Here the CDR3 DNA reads TGTGCTAGCAGCCCCAACCCTCCCGCGGCGTTCTTC.

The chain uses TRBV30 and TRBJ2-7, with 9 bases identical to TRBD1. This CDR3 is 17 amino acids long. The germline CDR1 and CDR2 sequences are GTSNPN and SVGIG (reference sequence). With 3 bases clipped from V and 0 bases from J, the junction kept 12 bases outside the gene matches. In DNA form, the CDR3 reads TGTGCCTGGAGCGCCGATGGGGACAGGGCATACTCCTACGAGCAGTACTTC. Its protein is CAWSADGDRAYSYEQYF.

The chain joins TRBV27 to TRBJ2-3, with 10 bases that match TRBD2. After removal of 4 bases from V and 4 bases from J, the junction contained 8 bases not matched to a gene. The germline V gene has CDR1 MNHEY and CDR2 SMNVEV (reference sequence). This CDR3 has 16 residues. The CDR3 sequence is CASSSRAGGRSDTQYF. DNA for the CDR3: TGTGCCAGCAGTTCAAGAGCGGGGGGGAGGTCAGATACGCAGTATTTT.

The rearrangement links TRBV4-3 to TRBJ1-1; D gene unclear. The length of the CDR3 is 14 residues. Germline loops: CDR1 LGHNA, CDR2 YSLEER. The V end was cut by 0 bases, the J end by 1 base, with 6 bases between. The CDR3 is CASSQDLRNTEAFF. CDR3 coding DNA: TGCGCCAGCAGCCAAGATCTTAGGAACACTGAAGCTTTCTTT.

CDR3 coding DNA: TGTGCCAGCTCACCATGGGGGGGCTGGGGAAGAAACACCATATATTTT. Residues: CASSPWGGWGRNTIYF. The chain is built from TRBV18 and TRBJ1-3; a possible D gene is TRBD1 (6 bases). There are 16 residues in the CDR3. The V end was cut by 2 bases, the J end by 5 bases, with 16 bases between. Germline V gives CDR1 KGHSH, CDR2 LQKENI.

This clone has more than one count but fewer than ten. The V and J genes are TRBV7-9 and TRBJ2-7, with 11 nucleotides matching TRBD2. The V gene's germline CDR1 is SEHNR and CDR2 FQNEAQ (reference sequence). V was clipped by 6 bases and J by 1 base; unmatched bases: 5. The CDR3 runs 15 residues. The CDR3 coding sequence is TGTGCCAGCAGGGCCACTAGCGGGGGTTCCTACGAGCAGTACTTC. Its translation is CASRATSGGSYEQYF.

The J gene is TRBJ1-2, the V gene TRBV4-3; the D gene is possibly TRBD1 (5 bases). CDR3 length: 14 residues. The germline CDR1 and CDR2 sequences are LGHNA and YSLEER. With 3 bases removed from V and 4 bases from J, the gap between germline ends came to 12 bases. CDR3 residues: CASSHNPGVYGYTF. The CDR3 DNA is TGCGCCAGCAGCCACAACCCGGGGGTCTATGGCTACACCTTC.

CDR3: CASSYGGSGDYEQYF. The CDR3 nucleotides read TGTGCCAGCAGTTACGGCGGGAGTGGGGATTACGAGCAGTACTTC. The genes are TRBV6-6 and TRBJ2-7; 7 nucleotides match TRBD2. CDR1 MNHNY and CDR2 SVGAGI come from the germline V gene (reference sequence). CDR3 length equals 15 residues. V lost 2 bases to trimming and J lost 4 bases; unmatched junction nucleotides: 8.

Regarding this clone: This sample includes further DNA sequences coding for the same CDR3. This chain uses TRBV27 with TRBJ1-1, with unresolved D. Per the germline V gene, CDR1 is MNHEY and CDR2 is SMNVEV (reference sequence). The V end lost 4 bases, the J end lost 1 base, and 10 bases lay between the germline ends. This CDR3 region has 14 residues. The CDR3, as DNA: TGTGCCAGCAGTTCAGACATATGGAACACTGAAGCTTTCTTT. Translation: CASSSDIWNTEAFF.

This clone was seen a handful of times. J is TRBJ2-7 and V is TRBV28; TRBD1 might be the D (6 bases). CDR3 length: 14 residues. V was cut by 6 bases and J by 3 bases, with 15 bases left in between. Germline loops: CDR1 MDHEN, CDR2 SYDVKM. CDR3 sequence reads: CASRPTGFSYEQYF. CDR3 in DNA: TGTGCCAGCAGGCCGACAGGTTTCAGCTACGAGCAGTACTTC.

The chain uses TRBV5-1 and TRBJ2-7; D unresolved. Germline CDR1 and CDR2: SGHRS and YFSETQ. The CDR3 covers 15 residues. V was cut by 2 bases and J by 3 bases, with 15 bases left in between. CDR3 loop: CASSLTENFFYEQYF. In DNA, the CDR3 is TGCGCCAGCAGCTTAACGGAGAACTTCTTCTACGAGCAGTACTTC.

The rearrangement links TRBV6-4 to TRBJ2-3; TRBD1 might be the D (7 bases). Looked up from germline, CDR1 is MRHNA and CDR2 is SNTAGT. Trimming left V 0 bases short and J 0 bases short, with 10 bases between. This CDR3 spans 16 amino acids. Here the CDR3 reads CASSDSAGGSTDTQYF. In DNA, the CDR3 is TGTGCCAGCAGTGACTCAGCAGGGGGGAGCACAGATACGCAGTATTTT.

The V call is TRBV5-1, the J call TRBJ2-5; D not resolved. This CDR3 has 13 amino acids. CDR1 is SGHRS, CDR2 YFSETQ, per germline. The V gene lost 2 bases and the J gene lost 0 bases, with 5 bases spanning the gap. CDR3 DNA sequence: TGCGCCAGCAGCTTCGGGTACCAAGAGACCCAGTACTTC. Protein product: CASSFGYQETQYF.